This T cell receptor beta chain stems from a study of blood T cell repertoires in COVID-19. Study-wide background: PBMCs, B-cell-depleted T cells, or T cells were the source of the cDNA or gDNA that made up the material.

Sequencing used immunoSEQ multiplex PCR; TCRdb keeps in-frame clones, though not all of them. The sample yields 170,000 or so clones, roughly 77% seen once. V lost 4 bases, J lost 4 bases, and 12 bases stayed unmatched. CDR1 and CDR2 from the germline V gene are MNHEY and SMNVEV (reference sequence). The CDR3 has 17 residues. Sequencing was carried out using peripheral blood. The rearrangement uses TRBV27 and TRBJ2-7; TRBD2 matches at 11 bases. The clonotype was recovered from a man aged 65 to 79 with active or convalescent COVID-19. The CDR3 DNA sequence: TGTGCCAGCAGTTCGAAACCTGGACTAGCGGGCAGATACGAGCAGTACTTC. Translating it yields CASSSKPGLAGRYEQYF.